A selection of T cell receptor beta chains follows, all from one sample in a study of cytomegalovirus exposure and HLA in healthy donors. Generated by immunoSEQ multiplex PCR, the TCRdb table keeps only in-frame clones and is missing some. The repertoire consists of more than 150,000 clones, with around 80% occurring once and the leading ten covering approximately 1.4%. The sample was PBMCs. These receptors all stem from a man younger than 35 in good health and CMV-seronegative. The conserved cysteine and the conserved F or W are not part of the CDR3 here.

j_call cdr3_length v_call cdr3_aa
TRBJ2-7 11 TRBV7-3 ASSLIGGAEQY
TRBJ2-2 13 TRBV6-5 ASRRDPTFEGELF
TRBJ2-7 17 TRBV7-9 SSSLRGGNPGQGTYEQY
TRBJ1-2 12 TRBV2 ASSELNRVYGYT
TRBJ2-7 12 TRBV7-9 ASSLELMAYEQY
TRBJ2-5 11 TRBV7-3 ASSRGSTETQY
TRBJ1-6 10 TRBV30 AWDRVNSPLH
TRBJ2-7 15 TRBV11-3 ASSKFAGRVLPYEQY
TRBJ1-1 11 TRBV29-1 SVQGRLNTEAF
TRBJ2-3 13 TRBV6-4 ASSDSGGSTDTQY
TRBJ1-5 13 TRBV27 ASSSRGLFNQPQH
TRBJ1-2 11 TRBV5-4 ASSLKPNYGYT
TRBJ2-7 11 TRBV30 AWSVSGSDEQY
TRBJ2-4 14 TRBV7-9 ASSLGGQGAGNIQY
TRBJ1-1 13 TRBV19 ASSTDRAANTEAF
TRBJ2-5 13 TRBV4-3 ASSQAALRGETQY
TRBJ1-5 13 TRBV2 ASRAQGGSNQPQH
TRBJ2-1 12 TRBV5-1 ASSFDDRVNEQF
TRBJ1-2 10 TRBV7-9 ASSFTALGYT
TRBJ1-5 13 TRBV4-3 ASSQDPSSNQPQH
TRBJ2-1 12 TRBV2 ASSPRLQGGEQF
TRBJ1-2 9 TRBV6-1 ASSSQGDYT
TRBJ2-5 10 TRBV6-5 ASGRAGETQY
TRBJ2-7 17 TRBV13 ASSLAAAGPEKPSYEQY
TRBJ2-5 10 TRBV11-2 ASSLRGETQY
TRBJ2-7 10 TRBV5-6 ASSLYSYEQY
TRBJ2-1 12 TRBV29-1 SVIKVAVYNEQF
TRBJ2-3 14 TRBV7-9 ASSFFPAGALDTQY
TRBJ2-7 14 TRBV4-1 ASSQVGSGYSYEQY
TRBJ1-1 18 TRBV4-2 ASSQEPLRNRGHRDTEAF
TRBJ2-7 13 TRBV18 ASSPAGTASYEQY
TRBJ2-1 16 TRBV19 ASSIERPGLAGLNEQF
TRBJ2-5 12 TRBV2 ASRKTGYQETQY
TRBJ2-7 12 TRBV18 ASSPSVTPYEQY
TRBJ2-1 10 TRBV11-3 ASSKAGNEQF
TRBJ2-2 16 TRBV4-3 ASSPWGDGGAMDGELF
NA 12 TRBV10-3 AIRGDRGLSEQY
TRBJ2-1 11 TRBV4-3 ASSQGGYNEQF
TRBJ2-3 13 TRBV7-3 ASSFAQRGSDTQY
TRBJ1-3 11 TRBV6-5 ASSYRPRDTIY